The entry below describes one T cell receptor (beta chain). Its specificity is unknown. Profiling relied on immunoSEQ multiplex PCR, and the TCRdb table lists in-frame clones only, not all of them. The table records 84,000 or so clones, over 85% of them present only once. The germline CDR1 and CDR2 sequences are MNHNS and SASEGT. Trimming took 2 bases from V and 2 from J, leaving 10 bases between them. There are 15 residues in the CDR3. This record belongs to a study of graft-versus-host responses after intestinal transplantation. Across the study: Induction with anti-thymocyte globulin, then tacrolimus and steroids for 2 to 3 years, was given to all recipients.

Study outcomes and limitations: Detected in recipient marrow were GvH clones, some of which were first observed in ileum or blood. There was an association between peak levels of circulating GvH clones and early post-transplant HvG declines.

The origin of this receptor is a human donor who was the organ donor for an intestinal transplant. The sample consisted of unstimulated CD8+ T cells sorted from spleen or lymph node cells, taken before transplant. J is TRBJ1-3 and V is TRBV6-1; D possibly corresponds to TRBD1 (5 bases). In DNA form, the CDR3 reads TGTGCCAGCAGTGAAACAGGCCCTACTGGAAACACCATATATTTT. Its translation: CASSETGPTGNTIYF.